The clone carrying this TCR beta chain was detected once. Germline is not matched at one junction end, which may reflect a read error. Bulk tissue was left unsorted, and RNA and DNA were co-extracted from 20-30 mg of it. This sample is part of a study of tumor-infiltrating lymphocytes in primary liver carcinoma. Production of TCR beta cDNA used 500 ng total RNA together with a constant-region primer. Nested multiplex PCR, run for three rounds with slightly modified ARM-PCR, yielded TCR beta libraries. Researchers ran the first two PCR rounds for ten to eleven cycles each with TRBV1-TRBV30 forward primers and a C-beta reverse primer. Each CDR3 protein is one row after TCRdb ran MiXCR on the multiplex PCR reads. This sample has some 87,000 distinct CDR3 sequences, with 65% to 70% found just once. This CDR3 is 14 amino acids long. CDR1 is GTSNPN, CDR2 SVGIG, per germline (reference sequence).

Sequenced material: tumor-adjacent normal liver tissue. This TCR derives from a man between 40 and 49 years old with primary liver carcinoma and hepatitis B virus infection. The rearrangement uses TRBV30 and TRBJ2-3, with D unclear. The CDR3 sequence: CAWNVATKADTQYF. The CDR3 coding sequence is TGTGCCTGGAACGTGGCCACCAAAGCAGATACACAGTATTTT.